Below, one T cell receptor beta chain is given with its context. These data are taken from a study of glioma-infiltrating T cells after dendritic cell vaccination. Selection required adequate fresh-frozen tumor tissue plus more than two years' survival data. The CDR3 has 17 amino acids. The V gene end was trimmed by 0 bases and the J gene end by 9 bases; junction bases not matched to a gene: 13. CDR1 is SGHDN and CDR2 is FVKESK in the germline V gene. Data came from immunoSEQ multiplex PCR; TCRdb stores just in-frame clones and leaves some out. The data contain 65,000 to 90,000 clones, more than 65% of them seen just once; the ten biggest clones take up around 2.3%.

This sample comprised blood, obtained before dendritic cell vaccination. The rearrangement joins TRBV14 to TRBJ1-2; 10 nucleotides match TRBD1. The receptor's source is a human donor with glioblastoma. CDR3: CASSQDGGQGDLSSYTF. For the CDR3, the DNA is TGTGCCAGCAGCCAAGATGGCGGACAGGGGGATTTGAGCAGCTACACCTTC. The variable domain in full, completed from reference TRBV14 and TRBJ1-2, reads EAGVTQFPSHSVIEKGQTVTLRCDPISGHDNLYWYRRVMGKEIKFLLHFVKESKQDESGMPNNRFLAERTGGTYSTLKVQPAELEDSGVYFCASSQDGGQGDLSSYTFGSGTRLTVV.